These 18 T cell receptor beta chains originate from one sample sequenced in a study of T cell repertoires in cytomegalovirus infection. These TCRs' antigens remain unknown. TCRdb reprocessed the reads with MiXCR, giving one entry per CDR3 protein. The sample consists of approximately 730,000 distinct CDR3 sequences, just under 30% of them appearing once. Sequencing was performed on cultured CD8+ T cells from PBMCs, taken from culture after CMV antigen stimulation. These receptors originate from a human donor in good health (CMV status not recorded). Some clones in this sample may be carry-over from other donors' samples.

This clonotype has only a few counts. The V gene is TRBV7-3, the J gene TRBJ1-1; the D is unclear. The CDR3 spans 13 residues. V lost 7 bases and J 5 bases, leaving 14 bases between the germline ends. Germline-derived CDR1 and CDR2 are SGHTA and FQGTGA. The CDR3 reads CASTTAGKTEAFF. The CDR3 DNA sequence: TGTGCCAGCACCACGGCCGGAAAGACTGAAGCTTTCTTT.

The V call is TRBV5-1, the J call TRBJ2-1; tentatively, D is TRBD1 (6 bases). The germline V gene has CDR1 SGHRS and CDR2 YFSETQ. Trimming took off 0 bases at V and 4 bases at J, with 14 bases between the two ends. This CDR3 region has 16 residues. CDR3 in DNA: TGCGCCAGCAGCTTGGGGTCCAGGGGATTTTACAATGAGCAGTTCTTC. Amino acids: CASSLGSRGFYNEQFF.

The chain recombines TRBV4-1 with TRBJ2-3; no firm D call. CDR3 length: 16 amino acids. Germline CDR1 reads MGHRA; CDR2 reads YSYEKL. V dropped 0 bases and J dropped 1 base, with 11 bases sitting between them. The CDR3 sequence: CASSQDTWYGTDTQYF. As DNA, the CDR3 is TGCGCCAGCAGCCAAGATACGTGGTATGGCACAGATACGCAGTATTTT.

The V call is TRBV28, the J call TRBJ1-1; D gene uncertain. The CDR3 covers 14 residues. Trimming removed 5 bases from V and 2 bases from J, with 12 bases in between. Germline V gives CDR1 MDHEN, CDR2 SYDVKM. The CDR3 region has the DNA TGTGCCAGCAGTCCACGCCACCTTAACACTGAAGCTTTCTTT. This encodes CASSPRHLNTEAFF.

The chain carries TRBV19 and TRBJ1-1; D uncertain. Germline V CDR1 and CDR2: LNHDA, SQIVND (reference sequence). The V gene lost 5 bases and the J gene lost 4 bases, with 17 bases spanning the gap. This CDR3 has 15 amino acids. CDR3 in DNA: TGTGCCAGTAGTGTCCTCGTCTCATCAGGCACTGAAGCTTTCTTT. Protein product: CASSVLVSSGTEAFF.

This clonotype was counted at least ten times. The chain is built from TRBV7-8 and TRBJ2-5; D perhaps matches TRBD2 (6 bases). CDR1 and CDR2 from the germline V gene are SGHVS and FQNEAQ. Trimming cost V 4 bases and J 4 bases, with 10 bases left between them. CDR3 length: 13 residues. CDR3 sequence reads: CASSYGTPETQYF. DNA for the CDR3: TGTGCCAGCAGCTACGGGACTCCAGAGACCCAGTACTTC.

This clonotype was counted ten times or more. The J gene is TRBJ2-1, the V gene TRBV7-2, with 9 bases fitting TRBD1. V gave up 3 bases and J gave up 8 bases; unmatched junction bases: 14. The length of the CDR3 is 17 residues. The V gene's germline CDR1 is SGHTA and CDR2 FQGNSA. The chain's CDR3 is CASSFPRTGVRSDEQFF. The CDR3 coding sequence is TGTGCCAGCAGCTTTCCCAGGACAGGGGTAAGATCGGATGAGCAGTTCTTC.

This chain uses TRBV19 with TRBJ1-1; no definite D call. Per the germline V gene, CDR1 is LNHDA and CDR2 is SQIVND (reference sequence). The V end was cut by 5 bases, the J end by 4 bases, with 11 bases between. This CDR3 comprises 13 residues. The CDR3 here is CASSYFTGTEAFF. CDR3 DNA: TGTGCCAGTAGTTATTTTACGGGCACTGAAGCTTTCTTT.

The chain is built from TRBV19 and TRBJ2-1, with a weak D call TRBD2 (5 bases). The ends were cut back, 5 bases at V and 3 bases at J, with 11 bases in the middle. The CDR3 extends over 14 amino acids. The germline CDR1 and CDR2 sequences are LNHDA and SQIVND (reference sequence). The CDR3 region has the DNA TGTGCCAGTAGTCTCGGGGTCGTCTACAATGAGCAGTTCTTC. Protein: CASSLGVVYNEQFF.

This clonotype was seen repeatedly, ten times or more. CDR3 loop: CASRFGGQRMGDTQYF. The CDR3 DNA is TGTGCCAGCAGGTTCGGGGGGCAGCGTATGGGAGATACGCAGTATTTT. The chain couples TRBV7-2 to TRBJ2-3; possibly TRBD2 for D (7 bases). Germline V CDR1 and CDR2: SGHTA, FQGNSA. There are 16 residues in the CDR3. V was pared by 6 bases and J by 5 bases, with 21 bases between.

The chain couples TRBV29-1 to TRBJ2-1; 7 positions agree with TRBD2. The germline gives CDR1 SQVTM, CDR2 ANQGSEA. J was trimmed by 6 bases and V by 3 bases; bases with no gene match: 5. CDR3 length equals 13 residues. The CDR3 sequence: CSVEGTNGNEQFF. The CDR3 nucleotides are TGCAGCGTTGAGGGGACTAATGGCAATGAGCAGTTCTTC.

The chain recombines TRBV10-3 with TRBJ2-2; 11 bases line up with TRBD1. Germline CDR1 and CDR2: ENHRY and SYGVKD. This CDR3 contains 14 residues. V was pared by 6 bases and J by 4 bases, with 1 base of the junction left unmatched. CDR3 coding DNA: TGTGCCATCAGGGGACAGGGGGTCACCGGGGAGCTGTTTTTT. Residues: CAIRGQGVTGELFF.

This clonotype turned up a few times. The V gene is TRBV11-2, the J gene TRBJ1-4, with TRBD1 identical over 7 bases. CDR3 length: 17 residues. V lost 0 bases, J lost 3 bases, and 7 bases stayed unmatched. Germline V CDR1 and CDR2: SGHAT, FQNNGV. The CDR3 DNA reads TGTGCCAGCAGCTTAGAATCTTTGACAGGGCCTAATGAAAAACTGTTTTTT. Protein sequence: CASSLESLTGPNEKLFF.

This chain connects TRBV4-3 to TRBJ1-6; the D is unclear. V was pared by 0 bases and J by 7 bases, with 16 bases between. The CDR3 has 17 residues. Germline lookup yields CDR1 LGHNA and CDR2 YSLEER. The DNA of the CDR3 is TGCGCCAGCAGCCAAGATCGTGCCACCTCGGGAAATTCACCCCTCCACTTT. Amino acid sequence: CASSQDRATSGNSPLHF.

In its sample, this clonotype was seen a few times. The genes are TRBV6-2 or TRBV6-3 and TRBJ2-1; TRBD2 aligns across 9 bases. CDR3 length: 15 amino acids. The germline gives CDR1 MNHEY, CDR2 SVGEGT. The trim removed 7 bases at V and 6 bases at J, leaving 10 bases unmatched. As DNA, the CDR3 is TGTGCCAGCATTCCCGGGACTAGCATATCCAATGAGCAGTTCTTC. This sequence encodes CASIPGTSISNEQFF.

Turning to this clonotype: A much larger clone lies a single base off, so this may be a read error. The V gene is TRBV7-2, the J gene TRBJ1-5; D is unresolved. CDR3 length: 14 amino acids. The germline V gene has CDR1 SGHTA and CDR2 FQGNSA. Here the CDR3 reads CARSFLGSNQPQHF. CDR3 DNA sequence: TGTGCCAGGAGCTTTTTGGGGAGCAATCAGCCCCAGCATTTT. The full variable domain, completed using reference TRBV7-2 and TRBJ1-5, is GAGVSQSPSNKVTEKGKDVELRCDPISGHTALYWYRQSLGQGLEFLIYFQGNSAPDKSGLPSDRFSAERTGGSVSTLTIQRTQQEDSAVYLCARSFLGSNQPQHFGDGTRLSIL.

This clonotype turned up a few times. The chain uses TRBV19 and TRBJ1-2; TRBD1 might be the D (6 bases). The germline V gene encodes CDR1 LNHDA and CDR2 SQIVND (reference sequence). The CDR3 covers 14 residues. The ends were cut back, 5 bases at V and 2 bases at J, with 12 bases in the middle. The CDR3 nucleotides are TGTGCCAGTAGTCTCCATACAGGGAACTATGGCTACACCTTC. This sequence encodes CASSLHTGNYGYTF.

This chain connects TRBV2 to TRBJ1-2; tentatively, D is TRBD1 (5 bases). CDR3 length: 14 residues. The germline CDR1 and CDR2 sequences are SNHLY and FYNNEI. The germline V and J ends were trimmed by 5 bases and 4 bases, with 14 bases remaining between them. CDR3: CASSHRDRIYGYTF. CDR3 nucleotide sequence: TGTGCCAGCAGTCATCGGGACCGCATCTATGGCTACACCTTC.